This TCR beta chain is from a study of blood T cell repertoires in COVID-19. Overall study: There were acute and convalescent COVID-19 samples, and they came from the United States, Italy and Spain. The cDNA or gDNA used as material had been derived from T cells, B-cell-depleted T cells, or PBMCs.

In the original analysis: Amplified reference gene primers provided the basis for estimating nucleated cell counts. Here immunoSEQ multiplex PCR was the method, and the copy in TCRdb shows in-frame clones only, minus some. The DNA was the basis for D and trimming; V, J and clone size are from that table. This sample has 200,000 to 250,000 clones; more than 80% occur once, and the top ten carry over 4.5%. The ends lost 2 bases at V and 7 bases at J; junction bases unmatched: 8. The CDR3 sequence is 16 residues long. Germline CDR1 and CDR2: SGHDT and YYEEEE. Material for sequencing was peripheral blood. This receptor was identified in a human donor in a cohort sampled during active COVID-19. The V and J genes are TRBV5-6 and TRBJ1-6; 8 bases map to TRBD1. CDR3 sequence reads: CASSFTDRAVNSPLHF. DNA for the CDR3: TGTGCCAGCAGCTTCACGGACAGGGCTGTAAATTCACCCCTCCACTTT. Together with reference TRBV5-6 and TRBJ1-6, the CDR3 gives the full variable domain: DAGVTQSPTHLIKTRGQQVTLRCSPKSGHDTVSWYQQALGQGPQFIFQYYEEEERQRGNFPDRFSGHQFPNYSSELNVNALLLGDSALYLCASSFTDRAVNSPLHFGNGTRLTVT.